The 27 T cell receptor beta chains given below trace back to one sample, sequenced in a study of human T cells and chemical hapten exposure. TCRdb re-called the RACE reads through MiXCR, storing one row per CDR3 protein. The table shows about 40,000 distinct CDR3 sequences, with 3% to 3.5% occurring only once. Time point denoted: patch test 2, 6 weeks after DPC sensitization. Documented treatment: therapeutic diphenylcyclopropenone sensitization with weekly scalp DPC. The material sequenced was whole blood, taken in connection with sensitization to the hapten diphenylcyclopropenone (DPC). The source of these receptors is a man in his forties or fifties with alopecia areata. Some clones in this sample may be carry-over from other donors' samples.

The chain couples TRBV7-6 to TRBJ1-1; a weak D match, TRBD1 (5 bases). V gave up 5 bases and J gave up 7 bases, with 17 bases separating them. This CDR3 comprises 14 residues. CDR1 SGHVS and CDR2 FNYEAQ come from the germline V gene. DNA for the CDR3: TGTGCCAGCAGCCCGGGGGGTGGTCGAAGTGAAGCTTTCTTT. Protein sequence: CASSPGGGRSEAFF.

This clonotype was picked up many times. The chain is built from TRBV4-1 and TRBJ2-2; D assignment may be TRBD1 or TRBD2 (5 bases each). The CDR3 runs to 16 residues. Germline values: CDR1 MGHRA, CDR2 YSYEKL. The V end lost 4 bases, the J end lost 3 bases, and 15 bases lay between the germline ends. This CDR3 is CASSPPRGRDTGELFF. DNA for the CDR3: TGCGCCAGCAGCCCCCCGAGGGGCCGGGACACCGGGGAGCTGTTTTTT.

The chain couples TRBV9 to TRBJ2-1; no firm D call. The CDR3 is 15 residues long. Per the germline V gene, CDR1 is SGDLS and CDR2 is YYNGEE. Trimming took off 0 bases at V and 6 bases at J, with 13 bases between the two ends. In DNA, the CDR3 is TGTGCCAGCAGCGTAGATCCCCTGGGTGGCAATGAGCAGTTCTTC. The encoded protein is CASSVDPLGGNEQFF.

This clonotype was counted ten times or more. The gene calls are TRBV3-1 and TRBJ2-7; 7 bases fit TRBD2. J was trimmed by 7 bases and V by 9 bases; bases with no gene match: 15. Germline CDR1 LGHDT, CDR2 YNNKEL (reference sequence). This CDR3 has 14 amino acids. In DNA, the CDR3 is TGTGCCAGTTCGAGCGGGAAAAGTCTGGGGGAGCAGTACTTC. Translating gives CASSSGKSLGEQYF.

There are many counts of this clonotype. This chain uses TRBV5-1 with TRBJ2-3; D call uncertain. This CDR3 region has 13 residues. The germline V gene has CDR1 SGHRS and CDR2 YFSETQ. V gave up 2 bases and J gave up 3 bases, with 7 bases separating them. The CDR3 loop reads CASSLLGTDTQYF. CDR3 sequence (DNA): TGCGCCAGCAGCTTATTGGGGACAGATACGCAGTATTTT.

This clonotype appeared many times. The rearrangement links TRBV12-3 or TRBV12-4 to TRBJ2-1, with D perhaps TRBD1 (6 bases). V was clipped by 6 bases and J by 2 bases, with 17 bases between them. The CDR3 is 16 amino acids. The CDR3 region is CASRGTRDTTYNEQFF. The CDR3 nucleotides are TGTGCCAGCAGGGGAACCCGGGACACCACCTACAATGAGCAGTTCTTC.

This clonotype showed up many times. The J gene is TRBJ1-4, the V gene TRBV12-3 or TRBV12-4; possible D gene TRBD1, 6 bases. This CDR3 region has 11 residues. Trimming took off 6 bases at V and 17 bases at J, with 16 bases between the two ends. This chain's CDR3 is CASSFGGDPFF. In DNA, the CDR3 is TGTGCCAGCAGCTTTGGGGGCGATCCATTTTTT.

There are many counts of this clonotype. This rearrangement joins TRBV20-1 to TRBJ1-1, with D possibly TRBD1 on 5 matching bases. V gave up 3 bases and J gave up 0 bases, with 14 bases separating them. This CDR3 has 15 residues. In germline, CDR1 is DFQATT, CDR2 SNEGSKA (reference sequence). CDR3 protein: CSASGRGAVNTEAFF. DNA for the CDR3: TGCAGTGCTAGTGGACGAGGGGCGGTGAACACTGAAGCTTTCTTT.

In DNA form, the CDR3 reads TGCGCCAGCAGCTTGGTAGGGGGCGCAGATGAAAAACTGTTTTTT. Protein product: CASSLVGGADEKLFF. The chain carries TRBV5-1 and TRBJ1-4; TRBD1 matches at 7 bases. This CDR3 has 15 residues. With V trimmed by 0 bases and J by 6 bases, 5 bases remained unmatched. Germline V gene sequence: CDR1 SGHRS, CDR2 YFSETQ.

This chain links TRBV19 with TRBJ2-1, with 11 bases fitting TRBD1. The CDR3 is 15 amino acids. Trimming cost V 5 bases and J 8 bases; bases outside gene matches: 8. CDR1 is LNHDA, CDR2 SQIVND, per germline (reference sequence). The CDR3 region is CASSLWTGGQDEQFF. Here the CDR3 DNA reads TGTGCCAGTAGTCTATGGACAGGGGGCCAGGATGAGCAGTTCTTC.

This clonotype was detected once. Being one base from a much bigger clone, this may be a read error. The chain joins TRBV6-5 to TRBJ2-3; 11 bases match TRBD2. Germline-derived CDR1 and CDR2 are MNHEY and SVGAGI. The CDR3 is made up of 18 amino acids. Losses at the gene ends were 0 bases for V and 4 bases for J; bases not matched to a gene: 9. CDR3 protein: CASSYSRLAGTSSDTQYF. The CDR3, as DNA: TGTGCCAGCAGTTACTCCCGACTAGCGGGGACCAGCTCAGATACGCAGTATTTT.

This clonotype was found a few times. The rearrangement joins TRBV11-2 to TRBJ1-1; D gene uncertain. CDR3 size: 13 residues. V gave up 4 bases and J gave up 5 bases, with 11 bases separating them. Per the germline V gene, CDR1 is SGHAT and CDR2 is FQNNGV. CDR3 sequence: CASSWTRRTEAFF. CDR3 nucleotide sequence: TGTGCCAGCAGCTGGACCAGGAGGACTGAAGCTTTCTTT.

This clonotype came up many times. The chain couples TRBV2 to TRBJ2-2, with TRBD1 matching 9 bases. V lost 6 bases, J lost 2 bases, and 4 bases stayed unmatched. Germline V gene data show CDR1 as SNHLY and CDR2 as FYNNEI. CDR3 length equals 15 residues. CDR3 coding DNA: TGTGCCAGCAGAAGACAGGGGGTCAACACCGGGGAGCTGTTTTTT. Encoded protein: CASRRQGVNTGELFF.

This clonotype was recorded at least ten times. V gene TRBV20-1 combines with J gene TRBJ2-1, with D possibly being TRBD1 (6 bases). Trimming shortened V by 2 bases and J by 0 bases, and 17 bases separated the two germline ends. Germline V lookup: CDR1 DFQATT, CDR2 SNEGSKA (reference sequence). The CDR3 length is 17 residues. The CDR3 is CSARKRQALYSYNEQFF. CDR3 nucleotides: TGCAGTGCTAGAAAGAGACAGGCCTTATACTCCTACAATGAGCAGTTCTTC.

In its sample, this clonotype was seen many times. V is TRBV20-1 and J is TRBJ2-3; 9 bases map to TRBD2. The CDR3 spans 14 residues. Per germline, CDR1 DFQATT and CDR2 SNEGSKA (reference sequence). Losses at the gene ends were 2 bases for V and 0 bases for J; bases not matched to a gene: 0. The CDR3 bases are TGCAGTGCTAGACTAGCGGGAAGCACAGATACGCAGTATTTT. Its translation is CSARLAGSTDTQYF.

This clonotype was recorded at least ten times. The CDR3 sequence is CASSGNRGDQPQHF. The CDR3 nucleotides read TGTGCCAGCAGCGGAAACAGGGGCGATCAGCCCCAGCATTTT. The chain links TRBV7-3 to TRBJ1-5; 7 bases match TRBD1. CDR1 SGHTA and CDR2 FQGTGA come from the germline V gene. With 5 bases clipped from V and 5 bases from J, the junction kept 6 bases outside the gene matches. The CDR3 has 14 amino acids.

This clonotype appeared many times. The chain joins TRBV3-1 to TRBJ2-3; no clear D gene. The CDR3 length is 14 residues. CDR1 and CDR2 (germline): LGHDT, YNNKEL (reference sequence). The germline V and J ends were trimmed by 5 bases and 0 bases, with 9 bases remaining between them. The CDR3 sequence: CASSRSGSTDTQYF. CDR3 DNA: TGTGCCAGCAGCAGGTCGGGTAGCACAGATACGCAGTATTTT.

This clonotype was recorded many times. CDR3 protein: CSARATAGLAGELFF. The CDR3 DNA follows: TGCAGTGCTAGAGCTACGGCAGGGTTGGCCGGGGAGCTGTTTTTT. V usage is TRBV20-1 and J usage is TRBJ2-2, with TRBD1 as a possible D gene (5 bases). Trimming left V 1 base short and J 6 bases short, with 15 bases between. The CDR3 totals 15 residues. Germline V lookup: CDR1 DFQATT, CDR2 SNEGSKA (reference sequence).

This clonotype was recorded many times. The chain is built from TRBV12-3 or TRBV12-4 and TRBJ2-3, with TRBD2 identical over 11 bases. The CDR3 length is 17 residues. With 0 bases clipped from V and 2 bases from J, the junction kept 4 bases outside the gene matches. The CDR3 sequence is CASSLALLAGVTDTQYF. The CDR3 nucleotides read TGTGCCAGCAGTTTAGCGCTACTAGCGGGAGTCACAGATACGCAGTATTTT.

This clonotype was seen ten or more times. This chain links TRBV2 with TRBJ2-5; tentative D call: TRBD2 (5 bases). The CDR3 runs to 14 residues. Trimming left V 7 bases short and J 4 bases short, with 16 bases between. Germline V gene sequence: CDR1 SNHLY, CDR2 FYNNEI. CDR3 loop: CASIQDSNAETQYF. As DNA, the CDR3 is TGTGCCAGCATTCAGGACTCGAACGCAGAGACCCAGTACTTC. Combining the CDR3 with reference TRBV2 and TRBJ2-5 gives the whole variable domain EPEVTQTPSHQVTQMGQEVILRCVPISNHLYFYWYRQILGQKVEFLVSFYNNEISEKSEIFDDQFSVERPDGSNFTLKIRSTKLEDSAMYFCASIQDSNAETQYFGPGTRLLVL.

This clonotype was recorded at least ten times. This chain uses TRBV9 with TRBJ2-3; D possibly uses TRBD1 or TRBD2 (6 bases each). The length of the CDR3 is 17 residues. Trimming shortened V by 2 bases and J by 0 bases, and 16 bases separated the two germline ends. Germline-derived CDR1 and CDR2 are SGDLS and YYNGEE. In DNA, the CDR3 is TGTGCCAGCAGCGTGTTAGGGGGGACCTCTAGCACAGATACGCAGTATTTT. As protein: CASSVLGGTSSTDTQYF. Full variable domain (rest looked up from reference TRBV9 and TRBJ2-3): DSGVTQTPKHLITATGQRVTLRCSPRSGDLSVYWYQQSLDQGLQFLIQYYNGEERAKGNILERFSAQQFPDLHSELNLSSLELGDSALYFCASSVLGGTSSTDTQYFGPGTRLTVL.

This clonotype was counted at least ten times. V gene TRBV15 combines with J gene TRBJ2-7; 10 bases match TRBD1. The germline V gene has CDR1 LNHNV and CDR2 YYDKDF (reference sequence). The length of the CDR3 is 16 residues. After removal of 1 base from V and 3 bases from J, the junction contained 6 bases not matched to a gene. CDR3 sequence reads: CATSRVGQGVSYEQYF. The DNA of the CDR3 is TGTGCCACCAGCAGAGTAGGACAGGGGGTAAGCTACGAGCAGTACTTC. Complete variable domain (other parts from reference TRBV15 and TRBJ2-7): DAMVIQNPRYQVTQFGKPVTLSCSQTLNHNVMYWYQQKSSQAPKLLFHYYDKDFNNEADTPDNFQSRRPNTSFCFLDIRSPGLGDTAMYLCATSRVGQGVSYEQYFGPGTRLTVT.

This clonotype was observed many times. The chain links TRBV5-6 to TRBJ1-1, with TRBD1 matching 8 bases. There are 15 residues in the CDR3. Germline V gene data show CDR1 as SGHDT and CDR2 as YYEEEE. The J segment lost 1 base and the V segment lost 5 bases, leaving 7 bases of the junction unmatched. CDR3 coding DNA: TGTGCCAGCAGAGGACAGGGAAGGACGAACACTGAAGCTTTCTTT. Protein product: CASRGQGRTNTEAFF.

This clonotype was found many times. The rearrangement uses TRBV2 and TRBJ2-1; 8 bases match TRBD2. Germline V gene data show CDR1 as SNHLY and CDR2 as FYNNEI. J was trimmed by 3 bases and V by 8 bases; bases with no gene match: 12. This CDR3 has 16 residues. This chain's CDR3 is CASRSAQRENYNEQFF. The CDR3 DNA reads TGTGCCAGCCGTTCGGCCCAGCGGGAGAACTACAATGAGCAGTTCTTC.

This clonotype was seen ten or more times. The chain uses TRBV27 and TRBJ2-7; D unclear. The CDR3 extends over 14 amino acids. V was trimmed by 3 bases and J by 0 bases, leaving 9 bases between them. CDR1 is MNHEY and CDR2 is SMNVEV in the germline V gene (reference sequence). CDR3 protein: CASSFEANSYEQYF. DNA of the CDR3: TGTGCCAGCAGTTTCGAGGCAAACTCCTACGAGCAGTACTTC.

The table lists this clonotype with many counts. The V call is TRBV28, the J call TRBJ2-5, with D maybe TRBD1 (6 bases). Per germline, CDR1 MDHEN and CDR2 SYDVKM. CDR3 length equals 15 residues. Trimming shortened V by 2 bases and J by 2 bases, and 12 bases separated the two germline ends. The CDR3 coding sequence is TGTGCCAGCAGTTTAGGGGGCTCGAGGCAAGAGACCCAGTACTTC. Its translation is CASSLGGSRQETQYF.

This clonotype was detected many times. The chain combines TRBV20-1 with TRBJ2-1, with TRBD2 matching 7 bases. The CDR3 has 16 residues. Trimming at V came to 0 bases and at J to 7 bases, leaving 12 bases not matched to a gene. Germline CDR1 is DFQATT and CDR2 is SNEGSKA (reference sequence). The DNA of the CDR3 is TGCAGTGCTAGAGACGCTTGGCGGGAGCCTTCAAATGAGCAGTTCTTC. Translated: CSARDAWREPSNEQFF.